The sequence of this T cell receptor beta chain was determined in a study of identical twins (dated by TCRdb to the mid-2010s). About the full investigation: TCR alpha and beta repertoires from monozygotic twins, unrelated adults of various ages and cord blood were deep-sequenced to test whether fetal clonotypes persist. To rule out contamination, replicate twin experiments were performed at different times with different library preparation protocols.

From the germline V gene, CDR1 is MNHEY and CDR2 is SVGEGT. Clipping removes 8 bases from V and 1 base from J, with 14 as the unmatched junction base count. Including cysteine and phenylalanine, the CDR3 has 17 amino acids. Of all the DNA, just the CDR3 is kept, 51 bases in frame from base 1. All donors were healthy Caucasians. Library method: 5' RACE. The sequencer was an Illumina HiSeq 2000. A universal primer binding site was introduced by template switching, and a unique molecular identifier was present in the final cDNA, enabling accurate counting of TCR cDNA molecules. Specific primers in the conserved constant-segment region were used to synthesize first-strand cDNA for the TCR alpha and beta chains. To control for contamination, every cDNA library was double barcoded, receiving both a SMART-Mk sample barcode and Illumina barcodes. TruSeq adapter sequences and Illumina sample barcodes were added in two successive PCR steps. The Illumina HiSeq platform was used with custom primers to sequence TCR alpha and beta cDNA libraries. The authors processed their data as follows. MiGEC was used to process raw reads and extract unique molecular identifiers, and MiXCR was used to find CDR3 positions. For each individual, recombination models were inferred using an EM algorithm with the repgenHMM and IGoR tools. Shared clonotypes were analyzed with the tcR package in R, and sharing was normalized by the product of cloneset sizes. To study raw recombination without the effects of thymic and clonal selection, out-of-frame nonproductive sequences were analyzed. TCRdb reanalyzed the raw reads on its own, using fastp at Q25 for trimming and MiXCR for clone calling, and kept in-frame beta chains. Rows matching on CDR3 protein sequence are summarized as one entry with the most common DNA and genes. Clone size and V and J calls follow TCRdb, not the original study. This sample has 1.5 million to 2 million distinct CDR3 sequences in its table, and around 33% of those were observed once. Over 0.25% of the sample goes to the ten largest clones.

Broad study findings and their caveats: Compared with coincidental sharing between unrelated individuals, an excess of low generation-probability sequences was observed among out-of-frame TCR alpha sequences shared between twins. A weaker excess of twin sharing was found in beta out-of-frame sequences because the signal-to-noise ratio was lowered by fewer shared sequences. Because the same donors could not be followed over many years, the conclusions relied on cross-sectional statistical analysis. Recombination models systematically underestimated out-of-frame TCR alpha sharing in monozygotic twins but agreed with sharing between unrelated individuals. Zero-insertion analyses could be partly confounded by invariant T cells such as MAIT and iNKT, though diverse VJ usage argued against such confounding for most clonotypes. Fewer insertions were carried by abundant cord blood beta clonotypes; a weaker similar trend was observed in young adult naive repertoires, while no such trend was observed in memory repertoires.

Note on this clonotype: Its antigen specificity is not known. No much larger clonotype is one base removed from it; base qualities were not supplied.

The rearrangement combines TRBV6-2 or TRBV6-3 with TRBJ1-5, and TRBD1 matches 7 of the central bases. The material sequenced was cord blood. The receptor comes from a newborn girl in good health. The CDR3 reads CASSFRLQGSSNQPQHF. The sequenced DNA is TGTGCCAGCTCCTTCCGATTACAGGGGAGCAGCAATCAGCCCCAGCATTTT.